This T cell receptor (beta chain) was identified in a study of human T cells and chemical hapten exposure. In the study overall: Sensitization was performed using 2% DPC on a 2 cm by 2 cm upper inner arm skin site.

The library attached unique molecular identifiers to individual cDNA molecules. One entry per CDR3 protein, called by TCRdb with MiXCR from the RACE reads. Altogether 300,000 to 400,000 distinct CDR3 sequences are present, roughly 4.6% being singletons, with the ten largest covering roughly 2.6%. Points from the study as a whole: Relative to control repertoires, expanded TCRs gave rise to significantly more large CDR3 similarity clusters.

This clonotype was counted between two and nine times. The antigen remains unidentified. CDR1 and CDR2 (germline): ENHRY, SYGVKD. V gave up 5 bases and J gave up 8 bases, with 7 bases separating them. CDR3 length: 11 residues. Regarding time point: pre-sensitization, week 0. Treatment described: therapeutic diphenylcyclopropenone sensitization with weekly scalp DPC. This receptor was identified in a woman aged 45-65 years with alopecia areata. Some clones in this sample may be carry-over from other donors' samples. The sample in question was whole blood, obtained in connection with sensitization to the hapten diphenylcyclopropenone (DPC). The chain recombines TRBV10-3 with TRBJ1-3; D gene unclear. CDR3 sequence: CAISSLDTIYF. CDR3 DNA: TGTGCCATCAGTTCACTGGACACCATATATTTT.